These 31 T cell receptor beta chains came from one sample sequenced in a study of identical twins. TCRdb re-called the 5' RACE reads with MiXCR, one entry per CDR3 protein. This sample carries 1.5 million to 2 million distinct CDR3 sequences, 25% to 35% of them seen once, and the ten largest clones take 0.25% to 0.3%. The material sequenced was cord blood. The receptors shown here come from a newborn girl in good health.

The chain couples TRBV7-9 to TRBJ2-1; the match to TRBD2 covers 16 bases. This CDR3 is built from 19 residues. The junction had 3 bases not matched to a gene; V was cut back by 0 bases and J by 1 base. Germline assignment: CDR1 SEHNR and CDR2 FQNEAQ (reference sequence). The CDR3 spells CASSLAGLAGGASYNEQFF. CDR3 DNA sequence: TGTGCCAGCAGCTTAGCGGGACTAGCGGGGGGGGCTTCCTACAATGAGCAGTTCTTC.

A few counts support this clonotype. This chain connects TRBV18 to TRBJ1-2; 7 bases are shared with TRBD1. The CDR3 has 15 amino acids. The V and J ends lost 4 bases and 7 bases, in that order; junction bases with no gene match: 12. Germline CDR1 and CDR2: KGHSH and LQKENI. The CDR3 here is CASSRSGTDEGGYTF. As DNA, the CDR3 is TGTGCCAGCTCACGGAGCGGGACAGACGAGGGTGGCTACACCTTC.

This clonotype was recorded a few times. The chain employs TRBV2 and TRBJ1-2; the D gene is possibly TRBD1 (6 bases). Trimming took 7 bases from V and 2 from J, leaving 17 bases between them. Per germline, CDR1 SNHLY and CDR2 FYNNEI. The CDR3 consists of 15 residues. CDR3 residues: CASTWGTRTNYGYTF. CDR3 in DNA: TGTGCCAGCACTTGGGGGACACGGACCAACTATGGCTACACCTTC.

This chain joins TRBV2 and TRBJ1-2; D remains unclear. V lost 3 bases to trimming and J lost 3 bases, with 8 bases between them. This CDR3 spans 13 amino acids. Germline V gene data show CDR1 as SNHLY and CDR2 as FYNNEI. The CDR3 here is CASSDRPDYGYTF. The CDR3 nucleotides are TGTGCCAGCAGTGACCGCCCCGACTATGGCTACACCTTC.

The table lists this clonotype with a few counts. The rearrangement joins TRBV6-6 to TRBJ2-3; 9 bases align to TRBD2. The V and J ends lost 9 bases and 5 bases, in that order; junction bases with no gene match: 15. The CDR3 runs to 16 residues. The germline CDR1 and CDR2 sequences are MNHNY and SVGAGI (reference sequence). The CDR3 nucleotides are TGTGCCAGTACCCGAGCAGTAGCGGGAGCGGTAGATACGCAGTATTTT. This encodes CASTRAVAGAVDTQYF.

V gene TRBV21-1 combines with J gene TRBJ2-1; the DNA was not compared with TRBD2, the D call given in the table. TRBV21-1 is a recognized pseudogene. This CDR3 contains 16 residues. The CDR3 loop is CASSKGWTSGRYEQFF. The CDR3 coding sequence is TGTGCCAGCAGCAAAGGTTGGACTAGCGGGCGCTATGAGCAGTTCTTC.

The genes are TRBV19 and TRBJ1-5, with D hard to call. The V gene lost 5 bases and the J gene lost 7 bases, with 15 bases spanning the gap. This CDR3 is 14 amino acids long. Germline V lookup: CDR1 LNHDA, CDR2 SQIVND (reference sequence). In DNA, the CDR3 is TGTGCCAGTAGTGCGGCGGGTCGACACCAGCCCCAGCATTTT. Protein: CASSAAGRHQPQHF.

This clonotype came up a few times. This chain uses TRBV28 with TRBJ1-5, with 7 bases matching TRBD1. This CDR3 contains 15 residues. The V and J ends lost 6 bases and 2 bases, in that order; junction bases with no gene match: 7. In germline, CDR1 is MDHEN, CDR2 SYDVKM. CDR3 DNA sequence: TGTGCCAGCAGATTACCGACAGGGCGCAATCAGCCCCAGCATTTT. It translates to CASRLPTGRNQPQHF.

This chain connects TRBV20-1 to TRBJ1-2, with 10 bases lining up with TRBD1. Germline V gene lookup returns CDR1 DFQATT and CDR2 SNEGSKA (reference sequence). V trimming: 4 bases; J trimming: 2 bases; junction bases outside the gene matches: 10. The CDR3 length is 16 residues. The CDR3 nucleotides are TGCAGTGCTAAGGGCACCGGGACAGGGGAAAACTATGGCTACACCTTC. It codes for CSAKGTGTGENYGYTF.

The chain carries TRBV20-1 and TRBJ2-7; 9 bases are shared with TRBD2. There are 13 residues in the CDR3. Trimming removed 6 bases from V and 6 bases from J; junction bases left unmatched: 9. CDR1 is DFQATT, CDR2 SNEGSKA, per germline (reference sequence). The chain's CDR3 is CSAPGLATREQYF. For the CDR3, the DNA is TGCAGTGCCCCGGGACTAGCAACCCGCGAGCAGTACTTC.

This clonotype has just a few counts. J is TRBJ1-1 and V is TRBV7-9; a possible D gene is TRBD1 (5 bases). The germline V and J ends were trimmed by 4 bases and 3 bases, with 9 bases remaining between them. This CDR3 spans 13 amino acids. Germline CDR1 reads SEHNR; CDR2 reads FQNEAQ (reference sequence). In nucleotides, the CDR3 is TGTGCCAGCAGCTCCGGACATTACACTGAAGCTTTCTTT. Translating it yields CASSSGHYTEAFF.

The genes are TRBV10-3 and TRBJ2-7; TRBD2 aligns across 8 bases. Per the germline V gene, CDR1 is ENHRY and CDR2 is SYGVKD. V was pared by 8 bases and J by 2 bases, with 8 bases of the junction left unmatched. The CDR3 loop spans 14 amino acids. Here the CDR3 DNA reads TGTGCCATCCGCGCCGGGACTAGAACCTACGAGCAGTACTTC. Translated, it gives CAIRAGTRTYEQYF.

CDR3 bases: TGTGCCAGTAGTCTGGGACTAGCCCCCATTGGGACCGGGGAGCTGTTTTTT. This gives the protein CASSLGLAPIGTGELFF. The chain combines TRBV19 with TRBJ2-2; 9 bases fit TRBD2. V shed 5 bases and J 5 bases; nucleotides not matched to a gene: 12. The CDR3 has 17 residues. CDR1 and CDR2 (germline): LNHDA, SQIVND (reference sequence).

This chain joins TRBV20-1 and TRBJ2-1; 8 positions match TRBD2. V dropped 1 base and J dropped 5; count of bases not matched to a gene: 10. The germline CDR1 and CDR2 sequences are DFQATT and SNEGSKA (reference sequence). This CDR3 is built from 16 residues. CDR3 region: CSARVPRTSRHNEQFF. CDR3 DNA: TGCAGTGCTAGAGTCCCAAGGACTAGCCGACACAATGAGCAGTTCTTC.

CDR3 residues: CASSPAGGARDTQYF. CDR3 nucleotide sequence: TGCGCCAGCAGCCCCGCGGGCGGGGCGAGAGATACGCAGTATTTT. This chain joins TRBV5-1 and TRBJ2-3, with D possibly matching TRBD2 (6 bases). V lost 4 bases to trimming and J lost 5 bases, with 17 bases between them. CDR1 and CDR2 (germline): SGHRS, YFSETQ. CDR3 length: 15 residues.

This clonotype showed up many times. V gene TRBV29-1 combines with J gene TRBJ2-3; D uncertain. The CDR3 sequence is 14 residues long. From germline, CDR1 is SQVTM and CDR2 ANQGSEA. V was clipped by 7 bases and J by 0 bases, with 14 bases between them. The CDR3 sequence: CSAKGYPSTDTQYF. The CDR3 nucleotides are TGCAGCGCTAAGGGCTATCCTAGCACAGATACGCAGTATTTT.

There are many counts of this clonotype. The rearrangement joins TRBV20-1 to TRBJ1-4; 8 positions agree with TRBD1. The germline CDR1 and CDR2 sequences are DFQATT and SNEGSKA (reference sequence). This CDR3 contains 12 residues. V lost 6 bases to trimming and J lost 4 bases; unmatched junction nucleotides: 1. The CDR3 sequence is CSAGQVNEKLFF. For the CDR3, the DNA is TGCAGTGCGGGACAGGTTAATGAAAAACTGTTTTTT.

This clonotype has more than one count but fewer than ten. The chain is built from TRBV20-1 and TRBJ2-3, with 8 bases fitting TRBD1. The CDR3 has 14 residues. Trimming took 8 bases from V and 2 from J; bases not matched to a gene: 9. Germline CDR1 and CDR2: DFQATT and SNEGSKA (reference sequence). The CDR3 here is CSPVADRVTDTQYF. The CDR3 region has the DNA TGCAGTCCGGTTGCGGACAGGGTCACAGATACGCAGTATTTT.

This chain uses TRBV20-1 with TRBJ1-1; tentative D call: TRBD1 (6 bases). This CDR3 has 19 residues. In germline, CDR1 is DFQATT, CDR2 SNEGSKA (reference sequence). Trimming stripped 2 bases from V and 5 bases from J, with 30 bases between. The DNA of the CDR3 is TGCAGTGCTAGAAGGGGGAGGCGAGGGGTAGGATGGTGGAATACTGAAGCTTTCTTT. Encoded protein: CSARRGRRGVGWWNTEAFF.

This clonotype came up a few times. V usage is TRBV12-3 or TRBV12-4 and J usage is TRBJ1-4; D not certain. Trimming pared 5 bases from V and 4 bases from J, leaving 11 bases between. The CDR3 is 14 amino acids. The CDR3 sequence: CASSLHRGNEKLFF. In nucleotides, the CDR3 is TGTGCCAGCAGTCTTCACCGGGGTAATGAAAAACTGTTTTTT.

Ten or more counts support this clonotype. The rearrangement joins TRBV5-1 to TRBJ2-7; no definite D call. Trimming removed 5 bases at V and 2 bases at J, with 11 bases between. The length of the CDR3 is 13 residues. Germline CDR1 and CDR2: SGHRS and YFSETQ. CDR3 sequence: CASSPDAPYEQYF. As DNA, the CDR3 is TGCGCCAGCAGTCCCGACGCACCCTACGAGCAGTACTTC. The entire variable domain, with the rest obtained from reference TRBV5-1 and TRBJ2-7, is as follows: KAGVTQTPRYLIKTRGQQVTLSCSPISGHRSVSWYQQTPGQGLQFLFEYFSETQRNKGNFPGRFSGRQFSNSRSEMNVSTLELGDSALYLCASSPDAPYEQYFGPGTRLTVT.

CDR3: CSASSSGTENIQYF. The CDR3 DNA reads as TGCAGTGCTAGCTCCTCCGGGACGGAAAACATTCAGTACTTC. This chain links TRBV20-1 with TRBJ2-4; TRBD1 or TRBD2 may be the D gene (5 bases each). Germline V CDR1 and CDR2: DFQATT, SNEGSKA (reference sequence). V was clipped by 3 bases and J by 5 bases, with 14 bases between them. The CDR3 runs to 14 residues.

The V call is TRBV20-1, the J call TRBJ2-1; 10 nucleotides line up with TRBD1. The CDR3 extends over 15 amino acids. The germline V gene encodes CDR1 DFQATT and CDR2 SNEGSKA (reference sequence). V trimming: 3 bases; J trimming: 2 bases; junction bases outside the gene matches: 4. DNA for the CDR3: TGCAGTGCTAGGGTGACAGGGGGCGCCTACAATGAGCAGTTCTTC. Residues: CSARVTGGAYNEQFF.

As for this clonotype: Mismatch with germline at one junction end may stem from a read error. The chain is built from TRBV24-1 and TRBJ2-3, with D possibly matching TRBD2 (5 bases). Germline V gene lookup returns CDR1 KGHDR and CDR2 SFDVKD. This CDR3 has 13 residues. CDR3 in amino acids: CATSAASTDTRYF. For the CDR3, the DNA is TGTGCCACCAGTGCCGCTAGCACAGATACGCGGTATTTT.

V usage is TRBV12-3 or TRBV12-4 and J usage is TRBJ2-3, with 9 bases fitting TRBD1. This CDR3 is 16 amino acids long. V was clipped by 5 bases and J by 2 bases; unmatched bases: 8. CDR3 amino acids: CASSPGTGSFTDTQYF. In DNA form, the CDR3 reads TGTGCCAGCAGTCCCGGGACAGGGTCCTTCACAGATACGCAGTATTTT.

The chain couples TRBV24-1 to TRBJ2-1; 8 bases fit TRBD2. The CDR3 is 16 residues long. V lost 7 bases, J lost 2 bases, and 9 bases stayed unmatched. CDR1 and CDR2 from the germline V gene are KGHDR and SFDVKD. CDR3: CATSFSREAAYNEQFF. Here the CDR3 DNA reads TGTGCCACCAGCTTTTCGCGGGAGGCCGCCTACAATGAGCAGTTCTTC.

The chain is built from TRBV5-1 and TRBJ2-7, with D possibly called TRBD1 or TRBD2 (8 bases each). This CDR3 has 16 residues. Germline V CDR1 and CDR2: SGHRS, YFSETQ. Trimming took off 0 bases at V and 5 bases at J, with 18 bases between the two ends. CDR3 nucleotides: TGCGCCAGCAGCTTGGGACAGGGGAGCGGGAGCGACGAGCAGTACTTC. Translated, it gives CASSLGQGSGSDEQYF.

This clonotype was seen repeatedly, ten times or more. The chain has TRBV12-3 or TRBV12-4 and TRBJ2-7; D is unclear. V lost 3 bases, J lost 5 bases, and 11 bases lay in between. The CDR3 extends over 13 amino acids. As DNA, the CDR3 is TGTGCCAGCAGTTTCCATGAAGCCAACGAGCAGTACTTC. Translation gives CASSFHEANEQYF.

This chain joins TRBV9 and TRBJ2-1; TRBD2 matches at 11 bases. This CDR3 region has 15 residues. J lost 5 bases, V lost 0 bases, and 1 base had no gene match. Germline CDR1 reads SGDLS; CDR2 reads YYNGEE. CDR3: CASSVEGLADNEQFF. The CDR3 DNA reads as TGTGCCAGCAGCGTAGAGGGACTAGCGGACAATGAGCAGTTCTTC.

Comments on this clonotype: A read error may produce the germline difference seen at one junction end. The gene calls are TRBV2 and TRBJ2-3; 10 bases agree with TRBD2. Germline V gene sequence: CDR1 SNHLY, CDR2 FYNNEI. CDR3 length: 14 residues. The CDR3 DNA is TGTGCCAGCAGTGCTAGCGGGGGAACAGATACGCGGTATTTT. This gives the protein CASSASGGTDTRYF.

This clonotype was counted a few times. This chain uses TRBV27 with TRBJ1-6; possibly TRBD1 for D (5 bases). This CDR3 has 15 residues. Between the trimmed V and J ends, which lost 1 base and 7 bases, there was a span of 11 bases. The germline V gene has CDR1 MNHEY and CDR2 SMNVEV (reference sequence). CDR3 region: CASSLFPRENSPLHF. CDR3 in DNA: TGTGCCAGCAGTTTATTTCCCAGGGAAAATTCACCCCTCCACTTT.